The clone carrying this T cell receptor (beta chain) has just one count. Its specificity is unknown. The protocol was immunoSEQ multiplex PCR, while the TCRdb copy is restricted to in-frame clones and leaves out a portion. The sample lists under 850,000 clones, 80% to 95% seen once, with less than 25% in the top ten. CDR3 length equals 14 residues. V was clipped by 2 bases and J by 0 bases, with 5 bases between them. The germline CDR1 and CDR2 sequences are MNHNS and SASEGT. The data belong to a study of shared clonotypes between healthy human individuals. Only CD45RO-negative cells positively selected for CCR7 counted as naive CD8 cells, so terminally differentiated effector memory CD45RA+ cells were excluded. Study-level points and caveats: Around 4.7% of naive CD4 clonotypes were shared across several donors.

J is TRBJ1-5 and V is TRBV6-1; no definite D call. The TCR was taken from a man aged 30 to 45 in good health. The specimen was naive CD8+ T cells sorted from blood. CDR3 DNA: TGTGCCAGCAGTGAAAAGATTAGCAATCAGCCCCAGCATTTT. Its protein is CASSEKISNQPQHF.